What follows is one T cell receptor beta chain and its context. This sample stems from a study of OX40 agonist ivuxolimab in advanced cancers. Study background: Partial responses were recorded for three patients, including one with hepatocellular carcinoma and two with cutaneous melanoma.

TCRdb keeps only in-frame clones here, not all; method: immunoSEQ multiplex PCR. Found here are 98,000 or so clones, around 94% of them singletons; the top ten hold 0.18%. Per the germline V gene, CDR1 is MNHNS and CDR2 is SASEGT. Germline trimming cut 3 bases from V and 6 bases from J; bases unmatched to any gene: 7. CDR3 length: 15 amino acids. The origin of this receptor is an adult with an advanced solid tumor such as melanoma, head and neck, liver or kidney cancer. The gene calls are TRBV6-1 and TRBJ2-1; 8 positions agree with TRBD2. Sequences were derived from CD4+ or CD8+ T cells sorted from blood, sampled in a trial of the OX40 agonist ivuxolimab. CDR3 nucleotides: TGTGCCAGCAGTGACCCGGGACTAGGGGCCAATGAGCAGTTCTTC. As protein: CASSDPGLGANEQFF.